This TCR beta chain stems from a study of shared clonotypes between healthy human individuals. Study-wide context: Aged between 18 and 49, the donors were a couple of women and a few men. Findings of the study overall: Approximately 4.5% was the fraction of naive CD4 clonotypes found shared across four donors. A generally larger estimated richness was seen in naive subsets than in memory subsets.

As to this clone: The antigen remains undetermined.

Naive CD8 cells lacked CD45RO and underwent positive selection for CCR7, leaving out terminally differentiated effector memory CD45RA+ cells. Trimming cost V 2 bases and J 3 bases; bases outside gene matches: 6. The CDR3 has 17 residues. The germline V gene encodes CDR1 SGHRS and CDR2 YFSETQ. Deep level was the assay's run setting. TCRdb's table, derived via immunoSEQ multiplex PCR, lists solely in-frame clones and lacks some. The table records 2 million to 2.5 million clones, under 95% of them present only once. Sequencing was done on a sample of naive CD8+ T cells from PBMCs. The chain links TRBV5-1 to TRBJ2-3; the match to TRBD2 covers 13 bases. This sequence originates from a man younger than 35 in good health. Some clones in this sample may be carry-over from other donors' samples. In nucleotides, the CDR3 is TGCGCCAGCAGCTTCTTTCAACTAGCGGGAGGGACAGATACGCAGTATTTT. Its translation is CASSFFQLAGGTDTQYF.